This T cell receptor (beta chain) was documented in a study of blood T cells in healthy people across ages. The germline gives CDR1 SGHTA, CDR2 FQGNSA. J gave up 6 bases and V 5 bases, and 11 bases lay outside the gene matches. This CDR3 comprises 16 residues. Through a sample-barcoded 5' primer and a J-beta primer mix, a second PCR was run for roughly 6 to 11 cycles. TCRdb re-analysed the 5' RACE reads in MiXCR, keeping a single row per CDR3 protein. Among 850,000 or so distinct CDR3 sequences listed, 25% to 30% were seen once. Donor samples were obtained from healthy Caucasian individuals from Russia, aged 6 to 90. Findings and caveats of the study: Both higher diversity and more naive CD4+ cells marked long-lived donors when set against aged donors.

At least ten counts were recorded for this clonotype. What it binds is not known. The rearrangement joins TRBV7-2 to TRBJ2-1, with 9 bases fitting TRBD2. The sequenced sample was blood. The sequence came from a woman aged 80 or older in good health. As DNA, the CDR3 is TGTGCCAGCAGCAGCCGACTAGCGGTTCCCTCCAATGAGCAGTTCTTC. This sequence encodes CASSSRLAVPSNEQFF. The full variable domain, in which reference TRBV7-2 and TRBJ2-1 provide the parts outside the CDR3, is GAGVSQSPSNKVTEKGKDVELRCDPISGHTALYWYRQSLGQGLEFLIYFQGNSAPDKSGLPSDRFSAERTGGSVSTLTIQRTQQEDSAVYLCASSSRLAVPSNEQFFGPGTRLTVL.